A selection of T cell receptor beta chains follows, all from one sample in a study of glioma-infiltrating T cells. TCRdb processed the multiplex PCR reads anew with MiXCR; each CDR3 protein has one entry. The sample records 95,000 to 110,000 distinct CDR3 sequences, under 30% being singletons. The sequencing input was glioma tissue, nonneoplastic brain tissue, or PBMCs (not recorded which). All receptors derive from a human donor with low-grade glioma or glioblastoma, undergoing nonglioma brain surgery, or in good health (not recorded which). Both conserved end residues are trimmed from each CDR3. The order of the fields is J gene, D gene, V gene, CDR3 length, CDR3 protein. A D gene is named only where the DNA matches it firmly.

>TRBJ2-3|TRBD2|TRBV20-1|14
SASDSGGLGTDTQY
>TRBJ2-1|TRBD1|TRBV20-1|11
SSTTRGSNEQF
>TRBJ1-3|.|TRBV12-3/TRBV12-4|11
ASSPGHGNTIY
>TRBJ2-1|.|TRBV6-6|12
ASSYQYQGNEQF
>TRBJ2-3|TRBD2|TRBV6-1|14
ASRSRSGGATDTQY
>TRBJ2-3|.|TRBV12-3/TRBV12-4|11
ASSFGAGDTQY
>TRBJ1-2|.|TRBV28|12
ASSLGHSNYGYT
>TRBJ2-1|TRBD2|TRBV7-3|14
ASSFERGGNINEQF
>TRBJ2-2|.|TRBV6-1|12
ASNSGVNTGELF
>TRBJ2-7|TRBD1|TRBV29-1|13
SVETTGTASYEQY
>TRBJ1-6|.|TRBV3-1|15
ASSQAERLSCNSPLH
>TRBJ1-1|.|TRBV10-3|12
AISGRAGNTEAS
>TRBJ2-1|TRBD2|TRBV24-1|12
ATSDFKGGNEQF
>TRBJ2-1|TRBD2|TRBV29-1|13
SVSGLAGAFNEQF
>TRBJ2-1|.|TRBV7-9|15
AGSLEVGTLAYNEQF
>TRBJ2-1|TRBD2|TRBV4-1|14
ASSPLSGVGYNEQF
>TRBJ1-5|.|TRBV18|12
ASSSTGSNQPQH
>TRBJ2-5|.|TRBV4-2|14
ASSPAFGAGEETQY
>TRBJ1-1|.|TRBV5-6|16
ASSFDLPKSGRNTEAF
>TRBJ2-3|.|TRBV30|11
ALLPPLRDTQY
>TRBJ2-1|TRBD2|TRBV9|13
ASSTQAGGLNEQF
>TRBJ2-5|TRBD1|TRBV7-6|13
ASSLGGTGQETQY
>TRBJ2-1|.|TRBV6-1|9
ASRGLNEQF
>TRBJ2-3|TRBD2|TRBV7-9|12
ETQRGDSVNTQY
>TRBJ2-3|.|TRBV5-1|11
ASRGTDTDTQY
>TRBJ1-1|.|TRBV12-3/TRBV12-4|11
ASSTTGNTEAF
>TRBJ2-3|.|TRBV5-6|11
ASSLDSTDTQY
>TRBJ2-5|.|TRBV12-3/TRBV12-4|13
ASSPRGTRQETQY
>TRBJ1-2|TRBD1|TRBV6-1|12
ASTDRDRSYGYT
>TRBJ2-3|TRBD2|TRBV4-2|18
ASTKRLAGGSGSSTDTQY
>TRBJ2-3|.|TRBV20-1|11
SARWTDTDTQY
>TRBJ1-2|TRBD1|TRBV7-2|11
ASSGTGDHGYT
>TRBJ2-7|.|TRBV6-6|11
ASSYSDIFEQY
>TRBJ2-3|TRBD1|TRBV6-1|9
ASSSGQGEY
>TRBJ1-6|.|TRBV7-9|11
ASSLEGLSPLH